The clone carrying this T cell receptor beta chain has a handful of counts. The antigen is unknown. TCRdb reanalysed the 5' RACE reads using MiXCR and keeps one entry per CDR3 protein. The repertoire holds around 430,000 distinct CDR3 sequences, with roughly 15% as singletons. With 2 bases removed from V and 2 bases from J, the gap between germline ends came to 12 bases. The CDR3 extends over 15 amino acids. These data are taken from a study of T-cell memory formation after mild COVID-19. On the study more broadly: TCR clusters mostly belonged to single donors.

General study results and limits: The study detected some responding clones in pre-infection memory, suggesting cross-reactive memory joined. Largely, contracting CD4+ clones fell within CM and EM, and contracting CD8+ clones within EMRA.

The sequenced sample consisted of PBMCs or a T cell subset sorted from them (not recorded which). The clonotype originates from a young man who had mild COVID-19 (a few samples of this study predate the infection). Cell type and time point are not known. The chain couples TRBV12-3 or TRBV12-4 to TRBJ1-2, with D maybe TRBD1 (6 bases). Here the CDR3 DNA reads TGTGCCAGCAGTTTAAGGGGGGGTCGGAACTATGGCTACACCTTC. Its protein is CASSLRGGRNYGYTF.